This TCR beta chain was observed in a study of cytomegalovirus exposure and HLA in healthy donors. The 120-subject validation cohort, separate from the approximately 670-subject first cohort, included the donors. TCRdb's copy holds only in-frame clones and misses some; the assay was immunoSEQ multiplex PCR. The data contain 200,000 or so clones, around four fifths of them singletons. The CDR3 has 14 residues. With 5 bases removed from V and 6 bases from J, the gap between germline ends came to 16 bases. Per the germline V gene, CDR1 is LNHDA and CDR2 is SQIVND (reference sequence). In this sample, this clone turned up a few times. What it binds is not known. Study-level findings and limits: A list of about 180 TCR beta chains associated with cytomegalovirus was given. Testing in vitro showed a few CMV-associated chains specific for CMV antigens. Most TCR sequences were uncommon, yet certain public TCRs appeared in many donors.

This TCR came from a woman between 18 and 29 years old in good health and CMV-seronegative. The sequenced sample consisted of PBMCs. The chain is built from TRBV19 and TRBJ1-2, with D unresolved. CDR3 residues: CASSFGSHRDGYTF. The CDR3, as DNA: TGTGCCAGTAGTTTCGGGTCCCATCGGGATGGCTACACCTTC.